Each of the 21 T cell receptor beta chains below was sequenced from the same sample in a study of cytomegalovirus exposure and HLA in healthy donors. PCR employed 60 Vbeta and 13 Jbeta primers. Clones were sequenced by immunoSEQ multiplex PCR, and TCRdb holds only the in-frame ones, with some missing. The table has 81,000 or so clones, 77% seen once. The sequencing sample was made of PBMCs. These receptors all come from a man aged 45-65 years in good health and CMV-seropositive.

The chain has TRBV10-3 and TRBJ2-1; 10 bases are a match to TRBD2. The germline V gene encodes CDR1 ENHRY and CDR2 SYGVKD. The CDR3 sequence is 16 residues long. The J segment lost 8 bases and the V segment lost 2 bases, leaving 9 bases of the junction unmatched. The CDR3 loop reads CAISEPGLARPDEQFF. The CDR3 DNA sequence: TGTGCCATCAGTGAGCCGGGACTAGCGCGTCCGGATGAGCAGTTCTTC.

The rearrangement uses TRBV7-2 and TRBJ2-3, with TRBD2 matching over 15 bases. The CDR3 is 18 residues long. The V gene's germline CDR1 is SGHTA and CDR2 FQGNSA. Trimming took 5 bases from V and 0 from J; bases not matched to a gene: 6. The CDR3 sequence: CASSGLAGGPRSTDTQYF. The DNA of the CDR3 is TGTGCCAGCAGCGGACTAGCGGGAGGGCCCCGTAGCACAGATACGCAGTATTTT.

There are a few counts of this clone. The chain recombines TRBV12-2 with TRBJ2-1; the table gives TRBD2 as D, unverified against the DNA. TRBV12-2 is a pseudogene locus. This CDR3 comprises 17 residues. The CDR3 loop reads CASRLILERAAYNEQFF. The CDR3, as DNA: TGTGCAAGTCGCTTAATACTTGAGCGAGCGGCCTACAATGAGCAGTTCTTC.

This clone was detected a few times. J is TRBJ1-5 and V is TRBV19, with D perhaps matching TRBD1 (5 bases). The V gene lost 1 base and the J gene lost 5 bases, with 6 bases spanning the gap. CDR1 and CDR2 (germline): LNHDA, SQIVND (reference sequence). The CDR3 runs to 13 residues. CDR3 DNA: TGTGCCAGTAGTATAGGGGGGGATCAGCCCCAGCATTTT. Its protein product is CASSIGGDQPQHF.

This sequence joins TRBV19 and TRBJ2-1; TRBD2 is a possible D gene (6 bases). This CDR3 contains 18 residues. CDR1 LNHDA and CDR2 SQIVND come from the germline V gene (reference sequence). V was pared by 1 base and J by 0 bases, with 16 bases between. The CDR3 loop is CASSIASAGVSSYNEQFF. DNA for the CDR3: TGTGCCAGTAGTATAGCGTCAGCGGGCGTTTCCTCCTACAATGAGCAGTTCTTC.

In this sample, this clone turned up a few times. The CDR3 nucleotides are TGTGCCAGCAGTTACCTAGGGGACAACTCCTACGAGCAGTACTTC. Its protein is CASSYLGDNSYEQYF. The J gene is TRBJ2-7, the V gene TRBV6-6; weak D call: TRBD1 (6 bases). The V end lost 2 bases, the J end lost 0 bases, and 11 bases lay between the germline ends. The V gene's germline CDR1 is MNHNY and CDR2 SVGAGI (reference sequence). The length of the CDR3 is 15 residues.

The V call is TRBV30, the J call TRBJ2-7; TRBD2 agrees at 8 bases. Germline V gene data show CDR1 as GTSNPN and CDR2 as SVGIG (reference sequence). J lost 3 bases, V lost 8 bases, and 9 bases had no gene match. The CDR3 totals 13 residues. The CDR3 coding sequence is TGTGCCCACGGGGGGGCGGGGGACTACGAGCAGTACTTC. This codes for CAHGGAGDYEQYF.

This clone has a handful of counts. This chain connects TRBV5-4 to TRBJ2-1; 12 bases fit TRBD2. Unmatched junction bases numbered 15, after V lost 5 bases and J lost 0 bases. This CDR3 spans 20 amino acids. CDR1 is SGHNT, CDR2 YYREEE, per germline (reference sequence). CDR3 sequence: CASSPHRLAGDGLSYNEQFF. In DNA, the CDR3 is TGTGCCAGCAGTCCACACAGACTAGCGGGAGACGGTCTCTCCTACAATGAGCAGTTCTTC.

This clone has only one observation. V usage is TRBV15 and J usage is TRBJ2-7; 9 bases are shared with TRBD2. V trimming: 1 base; J trimming: 2 bases; junction bases outside the gene matches: 9. Germline V gene data show CDR1 as LNHNV and CDR2 as YYDKDF (reference sequence). The CDR3 has 17 residues. The CDR3 DNA reads TGTGCCACCAGCAGAGTGAGTAGCGGGAGCTTCCCCTACGAGCAGTACTTC. Amino acids: CATSRVSSGSFPYEQYF.

The sample holds a few counts of this clone. The chain recombines TRBV5-5 with TRBJ1-2; TRBD1 aligns across 9 bases. CDR1 and CDR2 (germline): SGHKS, YYEKEE (reference sequence). This CDR3 is built from 17 residues. Trimming took 1 base from V and 4 from J; bases not matched to a gene: 11. The CDR3, as DNA: TGTGCCAGCAGCTTGATGGGACAGGGAGATTTGGGCTATGGCTACACCTTC. It encodes CASSLMGQGDLGYGYTF.

The V gene is TRBV7-2, the J gene TRBJ2-7; TRBD2 agrees at 7 bases. The CDR3 has 14 amino acids. V shed 1 base and J 7 bases; nucleotides not matched to a gene: 7. Looked up from germline, CDR1 is SGHTA and CDR2 is FQGNSA. CDR3 in amino acids: CASSLGLAVKEQYF. In nucleotides, the CDR3 is TGTGCCAGCAGCTTAGGGCTAGCGGTCAAGGAGCAGTACTTC.

V is TRBV9 and J is TRBJ2-7, with a tentative D call TRBD1 (6 bases). Trimming shortened V by 4 bases and J by 0 bases, and 14 bases separated the two germline ends. The CDR3 sequence is 15 residues long. Germline CDR1 SGDLS, CDR2 YYNGEE. The CDR3 loop reads CASSPRTVYSYEQYF. CDR3 sequence (DNA): TGTGCCAGCAGCCCGCGGACAGTCTACTCCTACGAGCAGTACTTC.

The V call is TRBV11-3, the J call TRBJ2-3; TRBD2 agrees at 8 bases. The germline V gene has CDR1 SGHNT and CDR2 YENEEA. The CDR3 totals 17 residues. With V trimmed by 1 base and J by 4 bases, 10 bases remained unmatched. DNA of the CDR3: TGTGCCAGCAGCTTAGCGACGGGAGGGCGCGCGGCAGATACGCAGTATTTT. Its protein product is CASSLATGGRAADTQYF. Variable domain in full (rest from reference TRBV11-3 and TRBJ2-3): EAGVVQSPRYKIIEKKQPVAFWCNPISGHNTLYWYLQNLGQGPELLIRYENEEAVDDSQLPKDRFSAERLKGVDSTLKIQPAELGDSAVYLCASSLATGGRAADTQYFGPGTRLTVL.

The rearrangement uses TRBV9 and TRBJ2-6; 7 positions agree with TRBD1. Germline-derived CDR1 and CDR2 are SGDLS and YYNGEE. The CDR3 totals 15 residues. V shed 3 bases, J shed 1 base, and the junction held 1 base outside the gene matches. This CDR3 reads CASSDRGSGANVLTF. The CDR3 DNA reads as TGTGCCAGCAGCGACAGGGGTTCTGGGGCCAACGTCCTGACTTTC.

The chain recombines TRBV4-1 with TRBJ1-4; maybe TRBD1 (6 bases). The CDR3 has 14 residues. The V gene's germline CDR1 is MGHRA and CDR2 YSYEKL. V was clipped by 6 bases and J by 6 bases, with 14 bases between them. The CDR3, as DNA: TGCGCCAGCAGGAGACAGGAGGTGGATGAAAAACTGTTTTTT. Translated: CASRRQEVDEKLFF.

The chain combines TRBV27 with TRBJ1-5; D possibly corresponds to TRBD1 (5 bases). Per germline, CDR1 MNHEY and CDR2 SMNVEV (reference sequence). The CDR3 consists of 13 residues. The V end was cut by 6 bases, the J end by 6 bases, with 12 bases between. Written as DNA, the CDR3 is TGTGCCAGCAGATGGGGGGTAGGTCAGCCCCAGCATTTT. Protein product: CASRWGVGQPQHF.

This sequence joins TRBV30 and TRBJ2-7; D is perhaps TRBD2 (5 bases). The CDR3 has 14 amino acids. Germline assignment: CDR1 GTSNPN and CDR2 SVGIG (reference sequence). V dropped 4 bases and J dropped 0 bases, with 13 bases sitting between them. As DNA, the CDR3 is TGTGCCTGGACGTCCCCTGCGGGCTCCTACGAGCAGTACTTC. Residues: CAWTSPAGSYEQYF.

This sequence joins TRBV18 and TRBJ2-1, with 8 bases aligning to TRBD2. Germline V gene data show CDR1 as KGHSH and CDR2 as LQKENI. V dropped 5 bases and J dropped 3; count of bases not matched to a gene: 12. The CDR3 runs to 17 residues. The CDR3 loop is CASSNRIKRENYNEQFF. CDR3 DNA: TGTGCCAGCTCAAACAGGATCAAGCGGGAGAACTACAATGAGCAGTTCTTC.

The V gene is TRBV2, the J gene TRBJ2-7; 9 bases line up with TRBD1. The CDR3 is 15 residues long. The V gene end was trimmed by 7 bases and the J gene end by 2 bases; junction bases not matched to a gene: 9. Per the germline V gene, CDR1 is SNHLY and CDR2 is FYNNEI. CDR3 amino acids: CASNPGTGSAYEQYF. CDR3 nucleotides: TGTGCCAGCAACCCCGGGACAGGGAGTGCCTACGAGCAGTACTTC.

This clone came up a few times. The CDR3 nucleotides read TGTGCCAGCAGCTTAGAGCCGGGGGCTTTCTTT. It codes for CASSLEPGAFF. The chain recombines TRBV7-9 with TRBJ1-1; D uncertain. This CDR3 comprises 11 residues. V lost 1 base and J lost 11, with 8 bases in between. CDR1 and CDR2 from the germline V gene are SEHNR and FQNEAQ (reference sequence). Drawing the rest from reference TRBV7-9 and TRBJ1-1, the complete variable domain is DTGVSQNPRHKITKRGQNVTFRCDPISEHNRLYWYRQTLGQGPEFLTYFQNEAQLEKSRLLSDRFSAERPKGSFSTLEIQRTEQGDSAMYLCASSLEPGAFFGQGTRLTVV.

The rearrangement links TRBV21-1 to TRBJ1-1; TRBD1 is the table's D call, not checked against the DNA. TRBV21-1 is assigned pseudogene status. This CDR3 is 12 amino acids long. The CDR3 DNA is TGTGCCAGCAACGAGGACAGGGTAAAAGCTTTCTTT. This codes for CASNEDRVKAFF.